These 20 T cell receptor beta chains share one sample of origin, sequenced in a study of blood T cell repertoires in COVID-19. The method was immunoSEQ multiplex PCR; TCRdb's version includes in-frame clones alone and lacks a portion of them. Of 200,000 to 300,000 clones in the sample, around four fifths are singletons; the top ten hold around 6.5%. Specimen: peripheral blood. The origin of the receptors is a woman aged 55 to 70 with active or convalescent COVID-19.

The chain combines TRBV6-5 with TRBJ1-2, with no clear D. The CDR3 runs 13 residues. V was pared by 10 bases and J by 4 bases, with 16 bases between. CDR1 is MNHEY and CDR2 is SVGAGI in the germline V gene. The CDR3 DNA reads TGTGCCACCAGAGACGGGGTCGCCTATGGCTACACCTTC. As protein: CATRDGVAYGYTF.

CDR3 amino acids: CAFQSTGRQPQHF. The CDR3 nucleotides read TGTGCCTTCCAATCGACAGGGCGCCAGCCCCAGCATTTT. The gene calls are TRBV30 and TRBJ1-5, with 7 positions matching TRBD1. Looked up from germline, CDR1 is GTSNPN and CDR2 is SVGIG (reference sequence). The length of the CDR3 is 13 residues. V lost 7 bases and J lost 7; bases outside the gene matches: 10.

This sequence joins TRBV5-1 and TRBJ2-3, with 12 nucleotides matching TRBD2. Germline V gene data show CDR1 as SGHRS and CDR2 as YFSETQ. This CDR3 has 16 residues. Trimming took 4 bases from V and 5 from J; bases not matched to a gene: 8. CDR3 residues: CASSLLTSGGGDTQYF. The CDR3 region has the DNA TGCGCCAGCAGCCTCCTGACTAGCGGGGGAGGAGATACGCAGTATTTT.

V usage is TRBV29-1 and J usage is TRBJ1-1; 8 nucleotides align to TRBD1. V was clipped by 6 bases and J by 6 bases; unmatched bases: 9. Germline assignment: CDR1 SQVTM and CDR2 ANQGSEA. The CDR3 length is 13 residues. Here the CDR3 reads CSVARTGTAEAFF. CDR3 bases: TGCAGCGTGGCCCGGACAGGGACCGCTGAAGCTTTCTTT.

The chain carries TRBV19 and TRBJ1-4, with TRBD1 matching 9 bases. This CDR3 is 16 amino acids long. Trimming at V came to 3 bases and at J to 3 bases, leaving 5 bases not matched to a gene. The germline CDR1 and CDR2 sequences are LNHDA and SQIVND (reference sequence). In nucleotides, the CDR3 is TGTGCCAGTAGTATCTTACAGGGGGCCTCTAATGAAAAACTGTTTTTT. It is translated as CASSILQGASNEKLFF.

The gene calls are TRBV6-5 and TRBJ1-1, with D unresolved. V was cut by 6 bases and J by 4 bases, with 15 bases left in between. The CDR3 consists of 14 residues. Germline V lookup: CDR1 MNHEY, CDR2 SVGAGI. The CDR3 DNA sequence: TGTGCCAGCAGCCCCATGCAACGGGGCACTGAAGCTTTCTTT. It translates to CASSPMQRGTEAFF.

Written as DNA, the CDR3 is TGCAGCGTTGCCATCGGGACAGCCAACACTGAAGCTTTCTTT. It codes for CSVAIGTANTEAFF. V is TRBV29-1 and J is TRBJ1-1; 7 positions agree with TRBD1. V lost 4 bases and J lost 2; bases outside the gene matches: 7. Germline values: CDR1 SQVTM, CDR2 ANQGSEA. This CDR3 contains 14 residues.

CDR3: CASSPGGQMNTEAFF. The CDR3 coding sequence is TGTGCCAGCTCACCGGGTGGGCAGATGAACACTGAAGCTTTCTTT. The V gene is TRBV18, the J gene TRBJ1-1; the D is unclear. The CDR3 is 15 amino acids. The V gene lost 3 bases and the J gene lost 0 bases, with 11 bases spanning the gap. Looked up from germline, CDR1 is KGHSH and CDR2 is LQKENI.

The chain carries TRBV27 and TRBJ2-6, with a possible D match to TRBD1 (6 bases). This CDR3 contains 15 residues. CDR1 and CDR2 (germline): MNHEY, SMNVEV (reference sequence). V was pared by 6 bases and J by 0 bases, with 9 bases between. CDR3 residues: CASSRGVSGANVLTF. CDR3 bases: TGTGCCAGCAGCAGGGGAGTCTCTGGGGCCAACGTCCTGACTTTC.

This chain uses TRBV11-2 with TRBJ2-7; TRBD2 is a possible D gene (5 bases). The ends were cut back, 5 bases at V and 4 bases at J, with 9 bases in the middle. The germline V gene has CDR1 SGHAT and CDR2 FQNNGV. There are 12 residues in the CDR3. This CDR3 reads CASSQDWYEQYV. CDR3 in DNA: TGTGCCAGCAGCCAGGACTGGTACGAGCAGTACGTC.

CDR3 loop: CASADGRYGYTF. In DNA form, the CDR3 reads TGTGCCAGTGCCGACGGGAGGTATGGCTACACCTTC. The V gene is TRBV19, the J gene TRBJ1-2; D unclear. V gave up 8 bases and J gave up 5 bases, with 12 bases separating them. Germline lookup yields CDR1 LNHDA and CDR2 SQIVND (reference sequence). The CDR3 is made up of 12 amino acids.

The chain is built from TRBV28 and TRBJ2-7; TRBD2 aligns across 8 bases. The length of the CDR3 is 13 residues. The germline gives CDR1 MDHEN, CDR2 SYDVKM. With V trimmed by 8 bases and J by 6 bases, 9 bases remained unmatched. Written as DNA, the CDR3 is TGTGCCAGCTCCCCGGGGGGGCCATTCGAGCAGTACGTC. Translating it yields CASSPGGPFEQYV.

The rearrangement links TRBV7-2 to TRBJ2-7; the D gene is possibly TRBD2 (5 bases). In germline, CDR1 is SGHTA, CDR2 FQGNSA. V was trimmed by 1 base and J by 3 bases, leaving 7 bases between them. The CDR3 is made up of 13 amino acids. CDR3 region: CASSLGRGYEQYV. CDR3 DNA: TGTGCCAGCAGCTTAGGACGGGGCTACGAGCAGTACGTC.

V and J are TRBV28 and TRBJ2-2; 7 positions match TRBD1. The germline gives CDR1 MDHEN, CDR2 SYDVKM. The CDR3 consists of 14 residues. The trim removed 6 bases at V and 5 bases at J, leaving 6 bases unmatched. The chain's CDR3 is CASRSGTETGELFF. DNA of the CDR3: TGTGCCAGCAGATCCGGGACAGAGACCGGGGAGCTGTTTTTT.

V is TRBV7-8 and J is TRBJ2-7; maybe TRBD1 (5 bases). The V gene lost 6 bases and the J gene lost 7 bases, with 19 bases spanning the gap. Germline CDR1 SGHVS, CDR2 FQNEAQ. The CDR3 has 14 residues. Written as DNA, the CDR3 is TGTGCCAGCAGACATAGGGGTAGGGCGGAAGAGCAGTACTTC. This codes for CASRHRGRAEEQYF.

The chain has TRBV5-6 and TRBJ2-1; D is perhaps TRBD1 (5 bases). The CDR3 has 12 amino acids. V lost 4 bases to trimming and J lost 9 bases, with 11 bases between them. Per the germline V gene, CDR1 is SGHDT and CDR2 is YYEEEE. CDR3 bases: TGTGCCAGCAGCCAGGGCGCCGTTGAGCAGTTCTTC. The encoded protein is CASSQGAVEQFF.

The V gene is TRBV9, the J gene TRBJ1-6; 8 bases fit TRBD1. The germline gives CDR1 SGDLS, CDR2 YYNGEE. J lost 8 bases, V lost 3 bases, and 16 bases had no gene match. This CDR3 region has 18 residues. This CDR3 reads CASSASPRAGGPDSPLHF. The CDR3 DNA follows: TGTGCCAGCAGCGCGAGCCCTAGGGCAGGGGGCCCTGATTCACCCCTCCACTTT.

The chain couples TRBV6-5 to TRBJ2-7, with TRBD1 identical over 7 bases. The CDR3 consists of 15 residues. Germline values: CDR1 MNHEY, CDR2 SVGAGI. The V gene end was trimmed by 6 bases and the J gene end by 3 bases; junction bases not matched to a gene: 11. In DNA form, the CDR3 reads TGTGCCAGCAGAGCGGACGGGACAGTGTTCTACGAGCAGTACTTC. Translated: CASRADGTVFYEQYF.

J is TRBJ2-7 and V is TRBV7-6; TRBD2 aligns across 7 bases. The CDR3 extends over 15 amino acids. CDR1 is SGHVS, CDR2 FNYEAQ, per germline. The junction had 7 bases not matched to a gene; V was cut back by 4 bases and J by 1 base. CDR3 nucleotide sequence: TGTGCCAGCAGCTCCTCTACGGGAGGATCCTACGAGCAGTACTTC. Amino acid sequence: CASSSSTGGSYEQYF.

The J gene is TRBJ2-2, the V gene TRBV7-6; D is unclear. V shed 6 bases and J shed 4 bases, with 24 bases lying between them. The CDR3 spans 18 residues. Germline CDR1 SGHVS, CDR2 FNYEAQ. CDR3 amino acids: CASSLIPASYDFTGELFF. CDR3 coding DNA: TGTGCCAGCAGTCTTATACCCGCGTCATACGATTTCACCGGGGAGCTGTTTTTT.